The clone carrying this T cell receptor beta chain was detected ten times or more. The target antigen is unknown. The library protocol tagged individual cDNA molecules with unique molecular identifiers. Each CDR3 protein is one row after TCRdb ran MiXCR on the 5' RACE reads. The sample carries 30,000 or so distinct CDR3 sequences, roughly 6.6% recorded once. With 6 bases removed from V and 5 bases from J, the gap between germline ends came to 13 bases. This CDR3 has 12 residues. Germline V CDR1 and CDR2: SQVTM, ANQGSEA. The data derive from a study of early T cells in non-severe SARS-CoV-2 infection. Turning to the study itself: From unsorted whole blood, bulk RNA was sequenced, and the chains remained unpaired. Study outcomes and limitations: A preference for anti-spike CD8 responses marked VDJdb matching, which missed private and CD4 specificities.

The sample was whole blood. The V and J genes are TRBV29-1 and TRBJ1-1; the D gene is possibly TRBD1 (5 bases). The TCR comes from an adult who was a healthcare worker with PCR-confirmed SARS-CoV-2 infection or an uninfected control (not recorded which). Written as DNA, the CDR3 is TGCAGCGTGGTCACGACAGTGACTGAAGCTTTCTTT. Its protein product is CSVVTTVTEAFF.